Included here is one T cell receptor (beta chain) sequence, with context. Its specificity is not known. This entry belongs to a study of vaccination and CD4 T cells after COVID-19. Treatment denoted: approximately 10-day PBMC culture with coronavirus spike peptide pools or control peptides (ViraFEST assay). Every well contained two million PBMCs, which were grown with approximately 9.5 IU/ml IL-2 and 10 ug/ml peptide pools. The Oncomine TCR Beta short-read assay sequenced DNA from cultured CD4+ T cells. The source of extracted genomic DNA was cultured CD4+ T cells. TCRdb reprocessed the PCR reads via MiXCR and lists one record per CDR3 protein. There are approximately 15,000 distinct CDR3 sequences in the sample; 25% to 35% occur only once, and about a sixth lies in the top ten. Whole-study findings and limits: The study found that a median approximately 90% of reactive clones in convalescent patients appeared only post-vaccination.

The sequence derives from a human donor with COVID-19. The sample consisted of cultured CD4+ T cells from blood.

CDR3 DNA sequence: TGCAGTGCTAGAGCCGCCAGCCTAAATCAGCCCCAGCATTTT. This sequence encodes CSARAASLNQPQHF. The chain combines TRBV20-1 with TRBJ1-5; unclear D gene. The CDR3 is made up of 14 amino acids. V lost 1 base and J lost 4, with 11 bases in between. Germline CDR1 reads DFQATT; CDR2 reads SNEGSKA (reference sequence).